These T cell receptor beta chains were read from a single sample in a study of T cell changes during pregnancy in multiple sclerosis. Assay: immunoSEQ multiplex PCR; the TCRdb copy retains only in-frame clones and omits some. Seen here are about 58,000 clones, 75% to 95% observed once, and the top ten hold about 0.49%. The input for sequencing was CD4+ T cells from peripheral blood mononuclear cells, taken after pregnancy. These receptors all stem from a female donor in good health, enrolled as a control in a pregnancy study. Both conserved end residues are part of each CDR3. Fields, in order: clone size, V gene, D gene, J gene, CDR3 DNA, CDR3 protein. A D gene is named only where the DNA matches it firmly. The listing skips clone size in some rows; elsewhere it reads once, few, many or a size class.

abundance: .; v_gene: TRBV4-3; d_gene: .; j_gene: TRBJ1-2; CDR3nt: TGCGCCAGCAGCCAAGACAGGGGAGCGTCTATGGGCTATGGCTACACCTTC; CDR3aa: CASSQDRGASMGYGYTF
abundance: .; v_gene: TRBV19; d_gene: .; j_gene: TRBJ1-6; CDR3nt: TGTGCCAGTAGTATAGAAGGCCTCGAGGGAATGTCACCCCTCCACTTT; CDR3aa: CASSIEGLEGMSPLHF
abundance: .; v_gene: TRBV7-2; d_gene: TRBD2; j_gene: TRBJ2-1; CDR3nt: TGTGCCAGCAGCTTCGGACTAGTAGGGGCCGATGAGCAGTTCTTC; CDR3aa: CASSFGLVGADEQFF
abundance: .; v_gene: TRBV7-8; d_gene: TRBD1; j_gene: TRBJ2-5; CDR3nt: TGTGCCAGCAGCTTAGCAGGGGGCGCCTCTAAGACCCAGTACTTC; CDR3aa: CASSLAGGASKTQYF
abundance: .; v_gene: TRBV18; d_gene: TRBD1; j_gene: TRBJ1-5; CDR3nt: TGTGCCAGCTCACCTCGGACAGGGGCCGATCAGCCCCAGCATTTT; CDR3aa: CASSPRTGADQPQHF
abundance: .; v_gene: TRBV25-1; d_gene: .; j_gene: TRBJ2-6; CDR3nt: TGTGCCAGCAGTGAACAGGGCGCTGGGGCCAACGTCCTGACTTTC; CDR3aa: CASSEQGAGANVLTF
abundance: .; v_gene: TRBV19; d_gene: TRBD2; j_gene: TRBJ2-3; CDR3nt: TGTGCCAGTAGTACCGAACCACTAGCGGGGGGGCCCGGGACGCAGTATTTT; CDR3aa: CASSTEPLAGGPGTQYF
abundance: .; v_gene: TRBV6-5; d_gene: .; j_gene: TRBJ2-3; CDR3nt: TGTGCCAGCACTTCTACTGGCAGGGGCACAGATACGCAGTATTTT; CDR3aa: CASTSTGRGTDTQYF
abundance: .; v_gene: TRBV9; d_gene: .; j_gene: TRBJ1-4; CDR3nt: TGTGCCAGCAGCGTAGGTCAGGGCCCACTGGATGAAAAACTGTTTTTT; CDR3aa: CASSVGQGPLDEKLFF
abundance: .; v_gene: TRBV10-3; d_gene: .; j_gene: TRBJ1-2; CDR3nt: TGTGCCATCAGTGCAGACAGTACTGGCTACACCTTC; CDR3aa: CAISADSTGYTF
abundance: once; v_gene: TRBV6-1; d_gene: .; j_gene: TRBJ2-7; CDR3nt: TGTGCCAGCAGTGAAGCGGGCCATGCCTACGAGCAGTACTTC; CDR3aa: CASSEAGHAYEQYF
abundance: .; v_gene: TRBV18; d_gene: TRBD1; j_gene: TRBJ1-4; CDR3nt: TGTGCCAGCTCACCAGCGGGACAGCATAATGAAAAACTGTTTTTT; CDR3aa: CASSPAGQHNEKLFF
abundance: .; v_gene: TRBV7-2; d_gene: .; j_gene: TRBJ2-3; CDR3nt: TGTGCCAGCAGCCGATTAGCGGAAGCTAGCACAGATACGCAGTATTTT; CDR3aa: CASSRLAEASTDTQYF
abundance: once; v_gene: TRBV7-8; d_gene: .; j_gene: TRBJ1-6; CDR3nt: TGTGCCAGCAGCTTAGATCGGAGGCCAAATTCACCCCTCCACTTT; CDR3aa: CASSLDRRPNSPLHF
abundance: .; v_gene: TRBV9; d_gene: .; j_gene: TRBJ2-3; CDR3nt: TGTGCCAGCAGCGTAGGGGACTTCGGCACAGATACGCAGTATTTT; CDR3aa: CASSVGDFGTDTQYF
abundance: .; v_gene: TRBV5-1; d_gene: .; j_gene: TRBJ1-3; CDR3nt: TGCGCCAGCAGCTTGGTATCGACAGAGTACTCTGGAAACACCATATATTTT; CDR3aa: CASSLVSTEYSGNTIYF
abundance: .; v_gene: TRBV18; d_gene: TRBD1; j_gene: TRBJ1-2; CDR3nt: TGTGCCAGCTCATCGGGACAGGGAGACTATGGCTACACCTTC; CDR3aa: CASSSGQGDYGYTF
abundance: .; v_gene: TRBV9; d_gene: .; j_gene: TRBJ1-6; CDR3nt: TGTGCCAGCAGCTCGGAGGGGCGACCCTTGAATTCACCCCTCCACTTT; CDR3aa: CASSSEGRPLNSPLHF
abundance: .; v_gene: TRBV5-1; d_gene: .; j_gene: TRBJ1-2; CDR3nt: TGCGCCAGCAGCTTGGGACCAGGGGACTATGGCTACACCTTC; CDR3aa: CASSLGPGDYGYTF
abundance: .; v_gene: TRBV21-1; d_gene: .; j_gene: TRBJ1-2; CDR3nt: TGTGCCAGCAGCAACCACTTACAGGGTACTTGCTATGGCTACACCTTC; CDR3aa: CASSNHLQGTCYGYTF
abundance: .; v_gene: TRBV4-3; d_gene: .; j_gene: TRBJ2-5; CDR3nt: TGCGCCAGCAGCCAAGAACCAGGGAGGGGAGGGGGAGAGACCCAGTACTTC; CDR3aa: CASSQEPGRGGGETQYF
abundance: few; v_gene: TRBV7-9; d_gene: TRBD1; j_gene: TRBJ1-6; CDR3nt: TGTGCCAGCAGCCCCGGGACAGGGGTTAGTAGACTGGGTTCACCCCTCCACTTT; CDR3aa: CASSPGTGVSRLGSPLHF
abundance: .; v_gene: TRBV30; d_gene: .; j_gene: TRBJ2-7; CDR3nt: TGTGCCTGGAGTAAGCCCCCAAGGTTGAGTGGGACTTACGAGCAGTACTTC; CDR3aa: CAWSKPPRLSGTYEQYF
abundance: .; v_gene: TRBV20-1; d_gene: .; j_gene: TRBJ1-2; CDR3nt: TGCAGTGCTAGAACTGATGGCTACACCTTC; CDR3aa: CSARTDGYTF
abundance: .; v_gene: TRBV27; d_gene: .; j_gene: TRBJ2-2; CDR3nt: TGTGCCAGCAGTTTATGGGGGGATACCGGGGAGCTGTTTTTT; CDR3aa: CASSLWGDTGELFF
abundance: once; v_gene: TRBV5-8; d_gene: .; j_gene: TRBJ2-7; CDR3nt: TGTGCCAGCAGCCTAAACAGAAACCCGACCTACGAGCAGTACTTC; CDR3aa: CASSLNRNPTYEQYF
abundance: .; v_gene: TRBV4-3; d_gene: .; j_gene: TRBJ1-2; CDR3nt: TGCGCCAGCAGCCAAGATTCGGGGTACTCAAACTATGGCTACACCTTC; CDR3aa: CASSQDSGYSNYGYTF
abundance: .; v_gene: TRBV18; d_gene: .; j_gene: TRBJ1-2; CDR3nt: TGTGCCAGCTCACCGGGGGGGACCTATGGCTACACCTTC; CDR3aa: CASSPGGTYGYTF
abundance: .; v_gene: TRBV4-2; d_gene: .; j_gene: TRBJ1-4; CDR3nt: TGTGCCAGCAGCCGGGCCGTCCAGGGGAATGAAAAACTGTTTTTT; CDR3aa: CASSRAVQGNEKLFF
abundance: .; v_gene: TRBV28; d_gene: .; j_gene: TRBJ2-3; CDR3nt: TGTGCCCTAGGCTGGGGCCGGGGCACAGATACGCAGTATTTT; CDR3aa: CALGWGRGTDTQYF
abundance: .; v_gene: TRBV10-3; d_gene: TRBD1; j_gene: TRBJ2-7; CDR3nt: TGTGCCATCAAACCGGGACAGGGGGTAGAGGAGCAGTACTTC; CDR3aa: CAIKPGQGVEEQYF
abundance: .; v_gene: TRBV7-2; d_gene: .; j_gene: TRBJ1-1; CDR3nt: TGTGCCAGCAGCTTACGGGCAGGGGTGAACACTGAAGCTTTCTTT; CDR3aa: CASSLRAGVNTEAFF
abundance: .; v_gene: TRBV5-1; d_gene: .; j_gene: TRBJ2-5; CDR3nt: TGCGCCAGCAGCTTGCCGGGATCCCAAGAGACCCAGTACTTC; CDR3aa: CASSLPGSQETQYF
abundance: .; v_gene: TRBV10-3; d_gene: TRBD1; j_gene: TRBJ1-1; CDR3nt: TGTGCCATCAATGGACAGGGGACTGAAGCTTTCTTT; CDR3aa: CAINGQGTEAFF
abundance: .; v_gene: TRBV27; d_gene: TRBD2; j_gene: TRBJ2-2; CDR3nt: TGTGCCAGCAGGATCGCGGGGGGGAACACCGGGGAGCTGTTTTTT; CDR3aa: CASRIAGGNTGELFF
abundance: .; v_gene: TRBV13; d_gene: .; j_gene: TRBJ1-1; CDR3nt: TGTGCCAGCAGCTTAAGAGGGTGGTCCTCTGAAGCTTTCTTT; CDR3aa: CASSLRGWSSEAFF
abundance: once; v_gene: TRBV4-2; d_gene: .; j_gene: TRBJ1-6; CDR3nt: TGTGCCAGCAGCCGACAGGACTATAATTCACCCCTCCACTTT; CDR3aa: CASSRQDYNSPLHF
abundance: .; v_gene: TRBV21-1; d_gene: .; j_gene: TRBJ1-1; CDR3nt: TGTGCCAGCAGCAAAGTAGCCAGACTACTCTTGAACACTGAAGCTTTCTTT; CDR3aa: CASSKVARLLLNTEAFF
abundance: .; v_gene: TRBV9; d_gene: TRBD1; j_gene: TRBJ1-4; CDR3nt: TGTGCCAGCAGCGTAAGGACAGGTCAGCTTAATGAAAAACTGTTTTTT; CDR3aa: CASSVRTGQLNEKLFF
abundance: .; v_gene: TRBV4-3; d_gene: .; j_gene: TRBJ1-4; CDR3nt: TGCGCCAGCAGCCAAGCCTGGGGGCGGAATAATGAAAAACTGTTTTTT; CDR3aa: CASSQAWGRNNEKLFF
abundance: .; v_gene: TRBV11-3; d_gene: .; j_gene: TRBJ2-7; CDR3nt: TGTGCCAGCAGCTTAGGGCGGGGCACCCTTGGAGAGCAGTACTTC; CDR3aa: CASSLGRGTLGEQYF
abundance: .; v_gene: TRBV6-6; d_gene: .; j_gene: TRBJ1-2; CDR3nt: TGTGCCAGCAGCCCCTCAGGCAGGACATTTTATGGCTACACCTTC; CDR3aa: CASSPSGRTFYGYTF
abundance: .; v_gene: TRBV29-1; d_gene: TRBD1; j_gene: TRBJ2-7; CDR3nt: TGCAGCGCGACAGGGGGAACGCCCTACGAGCAGTACTTC; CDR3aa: CSATGGTPYEQYF
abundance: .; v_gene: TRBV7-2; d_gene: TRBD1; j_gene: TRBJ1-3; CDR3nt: TGTGCCAGCAGCTTAGTAGGAGGGGGCGAAGGAAACACCATATATTTT; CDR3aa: CASSLVGGGEGNTIYF
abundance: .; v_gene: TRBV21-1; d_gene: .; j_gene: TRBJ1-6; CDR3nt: TGTGCCAGCAGCAAAGAAGACAGGCGATCTAATTCACCCCTCCACTTT; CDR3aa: CASSKEDRRSNSPLHF
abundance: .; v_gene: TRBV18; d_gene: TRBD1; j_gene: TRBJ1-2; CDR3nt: TGTGCCAGCTCACCAGGGACAGAGATTGGTGGCTACACCTTC; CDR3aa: CASSPGTEIGGYTF
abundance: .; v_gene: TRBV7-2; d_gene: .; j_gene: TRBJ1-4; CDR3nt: TGTGCCAGCTCTCGACAGTCACTTCCTAATGAAAAACTGTTTTTT; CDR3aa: CASSRQSLPNEKLFF
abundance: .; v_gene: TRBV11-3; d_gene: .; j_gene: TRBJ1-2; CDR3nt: TGTGCCAGCAGCTTAGACGGTTTTTTGGGCTACACCTTC; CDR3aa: CASSLDGFLGYTF
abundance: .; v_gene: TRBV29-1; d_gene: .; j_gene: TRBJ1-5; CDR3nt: TGCAGCGTTGCGGGGAACCGCAATCAGCCCCAGCATTTT; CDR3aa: CSVAGNRNQPQHF